Described below is a single TCR beta chain sequence and its context. The source of the sample is a study of OX40 agonist ivuxolimab in advanced cancers. Assay used: immunoSEQ multiplex PCR; TCRdb lists only in-frame clones, some missing. This table has some 63,000 clones, about four fifths appearing once. CDR3 length equals 14 residues. Germline CDR1 reads SEHNR; CDR2 reads FQNEAQ (reference sequence). V lost 5 bases to trimming and J lost 6 bases, with 16 bases between them. The chain has TRBV7-9 and TRBJ1-1, with D unresolved. Sequencing used CD4+ or CD8+ T cells sorted from blood, obtained in a trial of the OX40 agonist ivuxolimab. The TCR originated in an adult with an advanced solid tumor such as melanoma, head and neck, liver or kidney cancer. This CDR3 is CASSPRINLAEAFF. The CDR3 DNA reads as TGTGCCAGCAGCCCGCGCATCAATCTGGCTGAAGCTTTCTTT.